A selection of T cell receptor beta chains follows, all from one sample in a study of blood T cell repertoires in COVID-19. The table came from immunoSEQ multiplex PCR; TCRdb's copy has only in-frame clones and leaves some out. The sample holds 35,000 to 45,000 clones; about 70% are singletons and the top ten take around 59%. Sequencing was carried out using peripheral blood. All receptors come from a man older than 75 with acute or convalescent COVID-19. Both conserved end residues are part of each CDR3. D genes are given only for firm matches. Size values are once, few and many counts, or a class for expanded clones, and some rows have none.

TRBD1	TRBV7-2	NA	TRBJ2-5	CASSLVRGRTGRETQYF	TGTGCCAGCAGCTTAGTTAGGGGAAGGACAGGGAGGGAGACCCAGTACTTC
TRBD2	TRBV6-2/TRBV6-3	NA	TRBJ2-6	CASSWDSGSLFSGANVLTF	TGTGCCAGCAGTTGGGATAGCGGGAGTCTTTTCTCTGGGGCCAACGTCCTGACTTTC
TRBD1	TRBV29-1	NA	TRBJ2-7	CSAGQGAYEQYF	TGCAGCGCGGGACAGGGGGCCTACGAGCAGTACTTC
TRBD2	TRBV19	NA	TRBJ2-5	CASTPGTSEETQYF	TGTGCCAGTACCCCCGGGACTAGTGAAGAGACCCAGTACTTC
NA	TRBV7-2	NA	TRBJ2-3	CASSLSWARTDTQYF	TGTGCCAGCAGCTTAAGTTGGGCCCGCACAGATACGCAGTATTTT
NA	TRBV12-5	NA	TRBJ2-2	CASGGVQGSNTGELFF	TGTGCTAGTGGTGGGGTCCAGGGGTCCAACACCGGGGAGCTGTTTTTT
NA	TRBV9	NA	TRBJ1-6	CASSPDPDSNSPLHF	TGTGCCAGCAGCCCAGACCCAGACTCAAATTCACCCCTCCACTTT
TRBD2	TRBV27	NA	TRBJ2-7	CASSSFSGSGSYEQYF	TGTGCCAGCAGTTCATTCAGCGGGAGCGGTTCCTACGAGCAGTACTTC
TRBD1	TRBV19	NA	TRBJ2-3	CASSSPGQVRDTQYF	TGTGCCAGTAGTTCCCCCGGACAGGTGAGGGATACGCAGTATTTT
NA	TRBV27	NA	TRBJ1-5	CASSSQYSNQPQHF	TGTGCCAGCAGTTCCCAGTATAGCAATCAGCCCCAGCATTTT
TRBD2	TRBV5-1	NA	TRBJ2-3	CASSVTSGTDTQYF	TGCGCCAGCAGCGTGACTAGCGGCACAGATACGCAGTATTTT
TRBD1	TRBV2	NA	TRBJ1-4	CASRTTGGKEKLFF	TGTGCCAGCAGGACGACAGGGGGCAAAGAAAAACTGTTTTTT
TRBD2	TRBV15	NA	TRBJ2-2	CATSTSGANTGELFF	TGTGCCACCTCCACTAGCGGAGCGAACACCGGGGAGCTGTTTTTT
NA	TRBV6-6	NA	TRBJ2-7	CASSPTQGGVLEQYF	TGTGCCAGCAGCCCCACTCAGGGAGGAGTCCTCGAGCAGTACTTC
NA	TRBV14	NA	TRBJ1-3	CASSHVTGTISGNTIYF	TGTGCCAGCAGCCACGTGACCGGGACAATCTCTGGAAACACCATATATTTT
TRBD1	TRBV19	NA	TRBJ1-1	CASSSQGDSPSTEAFF	TGTGCCAGTAGTTCCCAGGGGGACTCCCCTAGCACTGAAGCTTTCTTT
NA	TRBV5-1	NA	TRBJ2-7	CASSLTGGGDEQYF	TGCGCCAGCAGCTTGACCGGGGGAGGCGACGAGCAGTACTTC
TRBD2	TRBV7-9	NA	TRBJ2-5	CASRPGTSEETQYF	TGTGCCAGCAGACCCGGGACTAGCGAGGAGACCCAGTACTTC
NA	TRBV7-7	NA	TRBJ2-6	CASSPGGSGANVLTF	TGTGCCAGCAGCCCCGGGGGCTCTGGGGCCAACGTCCTGACTTTC
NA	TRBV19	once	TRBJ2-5	CASSKRDQETQYF	TGTGCCAGTAGTAAGCGGGACCAAGAGACCCAGTACTTC
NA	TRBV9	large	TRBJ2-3	CASGGRRTDTQYF	TGTGCCAGCGGGGGGAGGCGCACAGATACGCAGTATTTT
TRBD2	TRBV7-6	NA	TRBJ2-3	CASSLGTSGSGSDTQYF	TGTGCCAGCAGCTTGGGGACTAGCGGGAGTGGTTCAGATACGCAGTATTTT
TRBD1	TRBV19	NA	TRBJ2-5	CASSGDRGYQETQYF	TGTGCCAGTAGTGGGGACAGGGGGTACCAAGAGACCCAGTACTTC
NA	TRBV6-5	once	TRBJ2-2	CASSLRQTPTGELFF	TGTGCCAGCAGTTTAAGGCAGACTCCCACCGGGGAGCTGTTTTTT
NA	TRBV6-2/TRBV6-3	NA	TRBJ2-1	CASSPSRDEQFF	TGTGCCAGCAGTCCCTCGCGGGATGAGCAGTTCTTC
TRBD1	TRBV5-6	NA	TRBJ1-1	CASSFGTGFVTEAFF	TGTGCCAGCAGCTTTGGGACAGGGTTTGTCACTGAAGCTTTCTTT
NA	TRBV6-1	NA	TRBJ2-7	CASSDRQIGSYEQYF	TGTGCCAGCAGTGATCGACAGATAGGCTCCTACGAGCAGTACTTC
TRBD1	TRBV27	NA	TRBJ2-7	CASSLTRQGPYEQYF	TGTGCCAGCAGTTTAACCCGACAGGGCCCCTACGAGCAGTACTTC
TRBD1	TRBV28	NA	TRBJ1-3	CASSSGGAGNTIYF	TGTGCCAGCAGTTCAGGGGGAGCTGGAAACACCATATATTTT
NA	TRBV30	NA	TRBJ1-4	CAWRQGFPNEKLFF	TGTGCCTGGAGGCAGGGGTTCCCTAATGAAAAACTGTTTTTT
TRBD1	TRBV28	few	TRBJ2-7	CASTRRGREQYF	TGTGCCAGCACCCGCAGGGGGCGAGAGCAGTACTTC
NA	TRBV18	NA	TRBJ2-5	CASSPGSVQETQYF	TGTGCCAGCTCACCAGGCAGCGTTCAAGAGACCCAGTACTTC
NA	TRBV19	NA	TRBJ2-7	CASSIRRDSQPNF	TGTGCCAGTAGTATCAGAAGGGACTCCCAGCCCAACTTC
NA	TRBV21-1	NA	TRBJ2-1	CASSKEMRTGDILNEQFF	TGTGCCAGCAGCAAGGAAATGCGGACAGGGGATATTTTGAATGAGCAGTTCTTC
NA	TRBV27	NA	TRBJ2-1	CASSLGRQGLANEQFF	TGTGCCAGCAGTTTAGGAAGACAGGGACTGGCCAATGAGCAGTTCTTC
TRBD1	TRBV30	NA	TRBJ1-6	CAWSRGQLNSPLHF	TGTGCCTGGAGTAGGGGACAGTTAAATTCACCCCTCCACTTT
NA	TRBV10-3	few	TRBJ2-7	CAIKSRYEQYF	TGTGCCATCAAGTCGAGATACGAGCAGTACTTC
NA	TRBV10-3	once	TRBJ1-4	CASAVQGNEKLFF	TGTGCCTCCGCCGTCCAGGGGAATGAAAAACTGTTTTTT
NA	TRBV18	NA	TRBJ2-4	CASSAFDRAKNIQYF	TGTGCCAGCTCAGCCTTTGACAGGGCCAAAAACATTCAGTACTTC
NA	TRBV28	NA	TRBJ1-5	CASSPHRGSNQPQHF	TGTGCCAGCAGTCCCCACCGGGGTAGCAATCAGCCCCAGCATTTT